The clone carrying this T cell receptor beta chain is a singleton in its sample. What it binds is unknown. This entry is derived from a study of cytomegalovirus exposure and HLA in healthy donors. General study points: Analysis was carried out at a later point, and it linked a missense DCLRE1C variant to TCR beta V- and J-gene trimming. Most of the TCR beta V segments (in an earlier analysis) were productive either about 87% or about 30% of the time.

Both 60 Vbeta primers and 13 Jbeta primers went into the PCR. Only in-frame clones appear in the TCRdb table, and some are missing; sequencing was by immunoSEQ multiplex PCR. This table holds 170,000 or so clones, roughly 79% found once. The CDR3 consists of 16 residues. V gave up 2 bases and J gave up 5 bases, with 16 bases separating them. The germline CDR1 and CDR2 sequences are PRHDT and FYEKMQ (reference sequence). The TCR sequence derives from a woman in her 50s in good health and CMV-seropositive. The specimen sequenced was PBMCs. The chain employs TRBV13 and TRBJ1-5, with D perhaps matching TRBD1 (5 bases). The CDR3: CASSLRAGGAYQPQHF. CDR3 nucleotide sequence: TGTGCCAGCAGCTTACGGGCTGGAGGGGCCTATCAGCCCCAGCATTTT. Full variable domain (rest looked up from reference TRBV13 and TRBJ1-5): AAGVIQSPRHLIKEKRETATLKCYPIPRHDTVYWYQQGPGQDPQFLISFYEKMQSDKGSIPDRFSAQQFSDYHSELNMSSLELGDSALYFCASSLRAGGAYQPQHFGDGTRLSIL.